This TCR beta chain was recovered during a study of beta chain features in type 1 diabetes. Study-level findings and limits: Type 1 diabetes patients showed a moderate but significant shortening of TCRB CDR3s in all four CD4+ subsets.

Concerning this clone: Its antigen is unknown.

Each of the CD4+ naive, central memory, regulatory and stem cell-like memory populations was sorted via CD45RO/CCR7/CD25/CD127/CD95/CD27. V was clipped by 5 bases and J by 0 bases, with 5 bases between them. Germline CDR1 and CDR2: MNHEY and SVGAGI. The CDR3 spans 13 residues. The authors reverse transcribed all of the isolated RNA, so sequencing captured expressed TCRB transcripts. TCRdb's table, derived via immunoSEQ multiplex PCR, lists solely in-frame clones and lacks some. The sample has 300,000 or so clones; about a tenth are singletons. Sequencing was performed on central memory CD4+ T cells from blood. The rearrangement links TRBV6-5 to TRBJ2-4; D unclear. The sequence derives from a man aged 25-45 years with type 1 diabetes. CDR3 protein: CASSGPAKNIQYF. Here the CDR3 DNA reads TGTGCCAGCAGTGGCCCAGCCAAAAACATTCAGTACTTC.